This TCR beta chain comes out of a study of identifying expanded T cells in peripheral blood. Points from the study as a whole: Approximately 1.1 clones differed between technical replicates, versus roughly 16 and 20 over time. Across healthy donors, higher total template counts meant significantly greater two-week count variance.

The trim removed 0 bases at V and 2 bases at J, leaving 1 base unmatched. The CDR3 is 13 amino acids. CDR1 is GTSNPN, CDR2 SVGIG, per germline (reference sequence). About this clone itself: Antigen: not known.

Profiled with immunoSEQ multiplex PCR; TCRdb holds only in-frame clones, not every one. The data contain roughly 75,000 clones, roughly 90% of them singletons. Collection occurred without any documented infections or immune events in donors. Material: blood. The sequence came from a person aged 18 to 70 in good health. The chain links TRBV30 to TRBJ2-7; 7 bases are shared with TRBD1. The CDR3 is CAWSVGQAYEQYF. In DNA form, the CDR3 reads TGTGCCTGGAGTGTAGGACAGGCCTACGAGCAGTACTTC.